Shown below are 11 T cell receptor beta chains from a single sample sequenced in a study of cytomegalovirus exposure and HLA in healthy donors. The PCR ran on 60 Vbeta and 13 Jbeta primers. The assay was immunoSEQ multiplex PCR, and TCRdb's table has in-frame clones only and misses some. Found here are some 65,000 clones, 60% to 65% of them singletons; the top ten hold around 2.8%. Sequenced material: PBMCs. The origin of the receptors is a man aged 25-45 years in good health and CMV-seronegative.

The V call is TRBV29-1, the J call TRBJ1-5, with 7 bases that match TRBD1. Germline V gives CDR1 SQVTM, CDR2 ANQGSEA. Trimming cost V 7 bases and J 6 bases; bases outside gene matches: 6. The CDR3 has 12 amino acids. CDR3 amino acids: CSGGQASQPQHF. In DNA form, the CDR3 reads TGCAGCGGCGGACAGGCGAGTCAGCCCCAGCATTTT.

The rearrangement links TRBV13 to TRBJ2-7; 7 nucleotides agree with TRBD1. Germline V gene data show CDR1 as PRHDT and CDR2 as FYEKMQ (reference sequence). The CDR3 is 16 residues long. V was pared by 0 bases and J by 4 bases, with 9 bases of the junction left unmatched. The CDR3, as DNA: TGTGCCAGCAGCTTAGGAGCCGGGACAGCAGAATACGAGCAGTACTTC. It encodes CASSLGAGTAEYEQYF.

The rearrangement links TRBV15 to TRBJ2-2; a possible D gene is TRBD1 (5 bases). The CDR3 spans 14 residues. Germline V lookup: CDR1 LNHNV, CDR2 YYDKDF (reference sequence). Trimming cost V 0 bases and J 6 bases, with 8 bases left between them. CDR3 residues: CATSRDKGPGELFF. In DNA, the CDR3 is TGTGCCACCAGCAGAGATAAGGGGCCCGGGGAGCTGTTTTTT.

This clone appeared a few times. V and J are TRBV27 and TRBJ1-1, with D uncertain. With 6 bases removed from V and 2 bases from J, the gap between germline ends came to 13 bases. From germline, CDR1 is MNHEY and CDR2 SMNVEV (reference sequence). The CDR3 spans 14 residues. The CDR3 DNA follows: TGTGCCAGCAGGGGGAGGGATAGAAACACTGAAGCTTTCTTT. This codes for CASRGRDRNTEAFF.

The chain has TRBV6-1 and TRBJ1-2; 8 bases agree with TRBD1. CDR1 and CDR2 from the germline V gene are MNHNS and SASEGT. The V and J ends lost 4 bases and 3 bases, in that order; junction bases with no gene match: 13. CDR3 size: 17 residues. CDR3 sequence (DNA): TGTGCCAGCAGTGGCTCCCTCGACAGGGGAAAACACTATGGCTACACCTTC. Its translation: CASSGSLDRGKHYGYTF.

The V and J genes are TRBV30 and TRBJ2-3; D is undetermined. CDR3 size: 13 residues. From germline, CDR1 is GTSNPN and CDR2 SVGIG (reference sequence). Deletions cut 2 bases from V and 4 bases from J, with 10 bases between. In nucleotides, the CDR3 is TGTGCCTGGAGTTTCCGGTCGGCAGATACGCAGTATTTT. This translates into CAWSFRSADTQYF.

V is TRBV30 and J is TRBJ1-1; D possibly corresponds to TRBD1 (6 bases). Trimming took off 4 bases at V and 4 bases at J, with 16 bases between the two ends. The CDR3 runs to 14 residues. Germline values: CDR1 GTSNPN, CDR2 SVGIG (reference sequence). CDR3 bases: TGTGCCTGGAAGGGGAGACAGGCCTTCACTGAAGCTTTCTTT. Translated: CAWKGRQAFTEAFF.

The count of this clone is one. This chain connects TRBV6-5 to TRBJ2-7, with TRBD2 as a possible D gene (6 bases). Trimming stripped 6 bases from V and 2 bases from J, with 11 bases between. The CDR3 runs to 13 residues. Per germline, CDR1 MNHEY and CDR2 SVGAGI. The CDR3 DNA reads TGTGCCAGCAGAAGGGACTTAACCTACGAGCAGTACTTC. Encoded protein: CASRRDLTYEQYF.

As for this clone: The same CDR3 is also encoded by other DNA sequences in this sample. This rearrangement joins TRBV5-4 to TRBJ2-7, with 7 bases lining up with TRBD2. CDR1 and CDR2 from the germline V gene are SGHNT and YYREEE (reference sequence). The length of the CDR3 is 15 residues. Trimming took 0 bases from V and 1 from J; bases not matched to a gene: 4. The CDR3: CASSLAAGDSYEQYF. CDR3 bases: TGTGCCAGCAGCTTGGCGGCGGGGGATTCCTACGAGCAGTACTTC.

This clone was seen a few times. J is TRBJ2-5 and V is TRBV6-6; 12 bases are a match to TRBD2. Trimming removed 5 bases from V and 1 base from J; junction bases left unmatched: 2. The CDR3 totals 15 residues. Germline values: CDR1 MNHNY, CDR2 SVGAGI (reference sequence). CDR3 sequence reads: CASSRTSGVQETQYF. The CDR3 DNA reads TGTGCCAGCAGTCGGACTAGCGGGGTCCAAGAGACCCAGTACTTC.

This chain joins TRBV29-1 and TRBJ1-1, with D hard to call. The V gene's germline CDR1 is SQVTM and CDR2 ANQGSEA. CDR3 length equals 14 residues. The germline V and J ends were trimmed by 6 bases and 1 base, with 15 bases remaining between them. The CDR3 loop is CSVDPGDSNTEAFF. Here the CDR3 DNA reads TGCAGCGTGGATCCAGGCGATTCGAACACTGAAGCTTTCTTT.